A single T cell receptor beta chain is shown here with its context. As yet, its antigen is unknown. Sequence at one end of the junction differs from germline and may be a read error. The PCR used 60 Vbeta and 13 Jbeta primers. Assay: immunoSEQ multiplex PCR; the TCRdb copy retains only in-frame clones and omits some. The sample lists hundreds of thousands of clones, 70% to 85% occurring once. Healthy bone marrow donors made up the donor group. These donors counted as nominally healthy when sampled, but unrecorded immune exposures were likely. The record originates from a study of cytomegalovirus exposure and HLA in healthy donors. Whole-study results and caveats: Most TCR sequences were rare, but some public TCRs occurred in many donors.

CDR1 KGHSH and CDR2 LQKENI come from the germline V gene. This CDR3 comprises 15 residues. Sequenced input: PBMCs. This receptor was taken from a woman in her sixties in good health and CMV-seropositive. The genes are TRBV18 and TRBJ1-1; TRBD1 agrees at 10 bases. The CDR3 sequence: CASSGRTGGNTEVFF. In DNA form, the CDR3 reads TGTGCCAGCTCAGGAAGGACAGGGGGGAACACTGAAGTTTTCTTT.